The T cell receptor beta chain under discussion was sequenced for a study of blood T cell repertoires in COVID-19. Study background: COVID-19 samples from acute and convalescent phases originated in the United States, Italy and Spain. Nucleic acid was either cDNA or gDNA, and it came from T cells, B-cell-depleted T cells, or PBMCs.

Produced via immunoSEQ multiplex PCR; TCRdb's table is partial and in-frame only. The sample has around 47,000 clones; approximately 80% are singletons. CDR1 is SGHNT, CDR2 YYREEE, per germline (reference sequence). This CDR3 contains 13 residues. Concerning this clone: One junction end disagrees with the germline gene, perhaps due to a read error.

V is TRBV5-4 and J is TRBJ1-1; perhaps TRBD1 as D (5 bases). The sequence came from a man aged 65 to 85 with active COVID-19. The sequencing sample was made of peripheral blood. This CDR3 is CASSLAGNPEAFF. CDR3 DNA: TGTGCCAGCAGCTTGGCAGGGAACCCTGAAGCTTTCTTT.